This T cell receptor beta chain appears in the sequencing data of a study of cytomegalovirus exposure and HLA in healthy donors. Study results and caveats: Cytomegalovirus status was reportedly diagnosed by the classifier with high specificity and sensitivity.

CDR3 length equals 15 residues. The J segment lost 0 bases and the V segment lost 1 base, leaving 0 bases of the junction unmatched. Germline V gene data show CDR1 as MNHNS and CDR2 as SASEGT. The table came from immunoSEQ multiplex PCR; TCRdb's copy has only in-frame clones and leaves some out. Here the sample spans 60,000 or so clones, about nine tenths being singletons. With respect to this clone: The antigen is unknown. The sample holds other DNA sequences that translate to the same CDR3.

This TCR was sampled from a man between 18 and 35 years old in good health and CMV-seronegative. Source material: PBMCs. The chain employs TRBV6-1 and TRBJ2-7; 10 bases are shared with TRBD2. In nucleotides, the CDR3 is TGTGCCAGCAGTGAAGGGACTAGCGGCTCCTACGAGCAGTACTTC. Translation gives CASSEGTSGSYEQYF.